The present T cell receptor (beta chain) was sequenced within a study of tumor-infiltrating lymphocytes in primary liver carcinoma. CDR3 length: 16 amino acids. Germline V gene lookup returns CDR1 SGHRS and CDR2 YFSETQ. Unsorted bulk tissue, about 19-32 mg of it, served as the source for co-extraction of RNA and DNA. With a constant-region primer, TCR beta cDNA was made from approximately 520 ng of total RNA. A slightly modified ARM-PCR protocol with three nested multiplex PCR rounds produced these TCR beta libraries. The first two PCR rounds, nine to ten cycles each, used TRBV1-TRBV30 forward primers and a C-beta reverse primer. TCRdb re-called the multiplex PCR reads with MiXCR, one entry per CDR3 protein. This sample has some 94,000 distinct CDR3 sequences, with more than 60% found just once. This clonotype came up once. Its ends do not fully match the called genes, so a read error is possible.

This receptor was taken from a woman aged 55-69 years with primary liver carcinoma and hepatitis B virus infection. The chain joins TRBV5-1 to TRBJ1-4; D call uncertain. Specimen: liver tumor tissue from sampling region 5. Subset meaning: tumor region T5, tumor centre. The CDR3 DNA reads as TGCGCCAGCAGCTTGGGTGGCAGCACAACTTATGAAAAACTGTTTTTT. Translated: CASSLGGSTTYEKLFF.